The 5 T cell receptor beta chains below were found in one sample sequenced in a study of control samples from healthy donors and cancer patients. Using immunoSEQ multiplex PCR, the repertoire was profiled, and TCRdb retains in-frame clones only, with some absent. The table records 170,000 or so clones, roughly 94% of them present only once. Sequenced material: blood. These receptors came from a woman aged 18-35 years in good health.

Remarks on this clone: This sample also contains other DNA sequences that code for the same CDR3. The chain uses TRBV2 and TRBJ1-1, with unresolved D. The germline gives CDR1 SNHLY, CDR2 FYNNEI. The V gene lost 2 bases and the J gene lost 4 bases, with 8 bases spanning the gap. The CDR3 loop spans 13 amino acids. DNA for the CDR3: TGTGCCAGCAGTGAATTGGAGGGCACTGAAGCTTTCTTT. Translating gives CASSELEGTEAFF. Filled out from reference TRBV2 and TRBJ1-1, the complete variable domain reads EPEVTQTPSHQVTQMGQEVILRCVPISNHLYFYWYRQILGQKVEFLVSFYNNEISEKSEIFDDQFSVERPDGSNFTLKIRSTKLEDSAMYFCASSELEGTEAFFGQGTRLTVV.

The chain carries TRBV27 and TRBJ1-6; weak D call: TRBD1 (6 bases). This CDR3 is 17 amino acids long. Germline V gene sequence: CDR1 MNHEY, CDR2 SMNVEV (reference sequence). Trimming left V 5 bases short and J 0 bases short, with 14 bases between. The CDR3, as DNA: TGTGCCAGCAGTCAGGACAGCTTTAACTCCTATAATTCACCCCTCCACTTT. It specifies CASSQDSFNSYNSPLHF.

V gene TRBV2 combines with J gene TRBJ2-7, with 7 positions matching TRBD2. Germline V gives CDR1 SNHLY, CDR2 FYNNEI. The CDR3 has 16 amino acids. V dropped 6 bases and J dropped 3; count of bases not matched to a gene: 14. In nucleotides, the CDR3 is TGTGCCAGCAGGTTTACGTTGTTGGGGGGGGACTACGAGCAGTACTTC. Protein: CASRFTLLGGDYEQYF.

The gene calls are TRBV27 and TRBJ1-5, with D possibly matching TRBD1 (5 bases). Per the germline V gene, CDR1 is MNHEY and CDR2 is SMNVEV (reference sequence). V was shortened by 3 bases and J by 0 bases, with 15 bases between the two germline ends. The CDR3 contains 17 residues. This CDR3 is CASSFPKRGDSNQPQHF. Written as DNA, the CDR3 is TGTGCCAGCAGTTTCCCCAAACGGGGGGATAGCAATCAGCCCCAGCATTTT.

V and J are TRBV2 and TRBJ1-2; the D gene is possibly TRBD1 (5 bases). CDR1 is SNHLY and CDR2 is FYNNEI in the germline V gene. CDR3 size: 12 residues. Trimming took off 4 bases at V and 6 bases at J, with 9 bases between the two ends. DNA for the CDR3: TGTGCCAGCAGTGGGGGCCAGGATGGCTACACCTTC. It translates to CASSGGQDGYTF.